This entry lists 24 T cell receptor beta chains sequenced from one sample in a study of blood T cell repertoires in COVID-19. The repertoire was sequenced with immunoSEQ multiplex PCR; TCRdb's copy has only in-frame clones and lacks some. The table includes 230,000 or so clones, more than 65% detected once. The sample was PBMCs or T cells enriched from blood (not recorded which). These TCRs come from a man aged 50-60 years who had recovered from COVID-19.

V gene TRBV19 combines with J gene TRBJ1-1, with D maybe TRBD1 (5 bases). CDR1 and CDR2 (germline): LNHDA, SQIVND (reference sequence). The CDR3 totals 17 residues. The V gene lost 6 bases and the J gene lost 1 base, with 21 bases spanning the gap. Here the CDR3 reads CASRRSGAGQGNTEAFF. Here the CDR3 DNA reads TGTGCCAGTAGGAGGAGTGGGGCAGGGCAGGGGAACACTGAAGCTTTCTTT.

Here the CDR3 DNA reads TGTGCTAGTGGTTTACAATCAGCAGGGGTCTGGGCCAACGTCCTGACTTTC. Translated: CASGLQSAGVWANVLTF. The V call is TRBV12-5, the J call TRBJ2-6; D might be TRBD1 (6 bases). The length of the CDR3 is 17 residues. The germline gives CDR1 LGHNT, CDR2 FRNRAP. V lost 3 bases, J lost 5 bases, and 17 bases lay in between.

In the case of this clone: Germline and junction disagree at one end, which may indicate a read error. The rearrangement uses TRBV10-3 and TRBJ2-1; unclear D gene. The CDR3 consists of 13 residues. CDR1 ENHRY and CDR2 SYGVKD come from the germline V gene. CDR3 protein: CAISQDSNNEQFF. CDR3 in DNA: TGTGCCATCAGTCAAGACTCCAACAATGAGCAGTTCTTC.

CDR3 in DNA: TGTGCCATCAGTGAGTACATGGGCCAGCCCCAGCATTTT. Protein: CAISEYMGQPQHF. The chain employs TRBV10-3 and TRBJ1-5; D unclear. V was cut by 1 base and J by 7 bases, with 8 bases left in between. This CDR3 comprises 13 residues. Germline lookup yields CDR1 ENHRY and CDR2 SYGVKD.

The rearrangement joins TRBV6-5 to TRBJ1-2, with TRBD1 matching 9 bases. The V segment lost 7 bases and the J segment 2 bases; nucleotides outside the gene matches: 5. Germline CDR1 is MNHEY and CDR2 is SVGAGI. CDR3 size: 14 residues. CDR3 residues: CASIPGQGNYGYTF. Written as DNA, the CDR3 is TGTGCCAGCATTCCGGGACAGGGAAACTATGGCTACACCTTC.

In this sample, this clone turned up a few times. The CDR3 reads CASSFSNVGGIGNTIYF. DNA of the CDR3: TGTGCCAGCAGCTTCTCGAATGTGGGGGGAATCGGAAACACCATATATTTT. The V gene is TRBV7-8, the J gene TRBJ1-3, with D perhaps TRBD1 (5 bases). The germline gives CDR1 SGHVS, CDR2 FQNEAQ. The CDR3 is 17 residues long. Trimming removed 3 bases at V and 4 bases at J, with 19 bases between.

The CDR3 region has the DNA TGTGCCAGCAGGCGAGGGATTGAGCAGTTCTTC. Encoded protein: CASRRGIEQFF. The chain uses TRBV5-4 and TRBJ2-1; a possible D gene is TRBD2 (5 bases). The CDR3 has 11 residues. Germline V gene sequence: CDR1 SGHNT, CDR2 YYREEE (reference sequence). The V and J ends lost 5 bases and 9 bases respectively, with 9 bases between them.

The J gene is TRBJ2-5, the V gene TRBV5-1, with 8 bases matching TRBD2. Unmatched junction bases numbered 7, after V lost 5 bases and J lost 1 base. Germline V gene data show CDR1 as SGHRS and CDR2 as YFSETQ. The CDR3 sequence is 15 residues long. DNA of the CDR3: TGCGCCAGCAGGACCAACGGACTAGCCCAAGAGACCCAGTACTTC. Translating it yields CASRTNGLAQETQYF.

This chain links TRBV2 with TRBJ2-6, with D perhaps TRBD1 (7 bases). The CDR3 consists of 16 residues. Germline CDR1 is SNHLY and CDR2 is FYNNEI. V was cut by 5 bases and J by 2 bases, with 13 bases left in between. CDR3 in DNA: TGTGCCAGCAGTTTGGAGGGGGCGGCTGGGGCCAACGTCCTGACTTTC. This gives the protein CASSLEGAAGANVLTF.

CDR3 in DNA: TGTGCCACCAGTGATCAGGGGTTAAGCACAGATACGCAGTATTTT. Protein product: CATSDQGLSTDTQYF. The V call is TRBV24-1, the J call TRBJ2-3, with TRBD1 as a possible D gene (6 bases). CDR1 and CDR2 from the germline V gene are KGHDR and SFDVKD. V was clipped by 3 bases and J by 0 bases, with 9 bases between them. This CDR3 is built from 15 residues.

The V call is TRBV9, the J call TRBJ2-7; possibly TRBD2 for D (5 bases). CDR3 length equals 15 residues. Between the trimmed V and J ends, which lost 4 bases and 4 bases, there was a span of 18 bases. Germline V gene data show CDR1 as SGDLS and CDR2 as YYNGEE. CDR3 in DNA: TGTGCCAGCAGCCCGGAGGCCCCCAAGTTTTACGAGCAGTACTTC. As protein: CASSPEAPKFYEQYF.

This clone was recorded only once. The J gene is TRBJ2-7, the V gene TRBV11-2, with TRBD2 matching over 8 bases. The CDR3 loop spans 15 amino acids. Unmatched junction bases numbered 7, after V lost 6 bases and J lost 0 bases. Germline V gene lookup returns CDR1 SGHAT and CDR2 FQNNGV. This CDR3 reads CASSPGLERSYEQYF. The CDR3 DNA is TGTGCCAGCAGTCCGGGACTAGAGCGCTCCTACGAGCAGTACTTC.

This clone has a single count. The J gene is TRBJ1-1, the V gene TRBV6-4; 10 nucleotides match TRBD1. The germline V gene encodes CDR1 MRHNA and CDR2 SNTAGT. The CDR3 spans 16 residues. The V segment lost 9 bases and the J segment 1 base; nucleotides outside the gene matches: 11. The chain's CDR3 is CARRVRQGARNTEAFF. The DNA of the CDR3 is TGTGCCAGGCGGGTCAGACAGGGGGCAAGGAACACTGAAGCTTTCTTT.

Here the CDR3 reads CASSPDRGRRAQYF. The DNA for the CDR3 is TGTGCCAGCAGCCCGGACAGGGGGCGTCGTGCGCAGTATTTT. The chain recombines TRBV7-9 with TRBJ2-3; TRBD1 aligns across 11 bases. Germline V gene data show CDR1 as SEHNR and CDR2 as FQNEAQ (reference sequence). This CDR3 is 14 amino acids long. Germline trimming cut 5 bases from V and 10 bases from J; bases unmatched to any gene: 8.

The chain combines TRBV7-2 with TRBJ1-4; possible D gene TRBD1, 6 bases. Trimming shortened V by 5 bases and J by 8 bases, and 18 bases separated the two germline ends. The germline CDR1 and CDR2 sequences are SGHTA and FQGNSA. The CDR3 sequence is 15 residues long. The DNA of the CDR3 is TGTGCCAGCAGCGGGACGGCAGGGGAGTACGAAAAACTGTTTTTT. As protein: CASSGTAGEYEKLFF.

The V call is TRBV12-3 or TRBV12-4, the J call TRBJ1-4; TRBD1 matches 7 bases. This CDR3 contains 11 residues. V was clipped by 6 bases and J by 11 bases; unmatched bases: 3. CDR3 sequence reads: CASSQQGKLFF. The CDR3 region has the DNA TGTGCCAGCAGCCAACAGGGGAAACTGTTTTTT.

This clone was seen just once. The gene calls are TRBV6-1 and TRBJ2-1; 9 nucleotides agree with TRBD2. The CDR3 extends over 15 amino acids. J gave up 8 bases and V 1 base, and 6 bases lay outside the gene matches. Germline assignment: CDR1 MNHNS and CDR2 SASEGT. As DNA, the CDR3 is TGTGCCAGCAGTGAAGAGCGGGGGGAATCCGATGAGCAGTTCTTC. It specifies CASSEERGESDEQFF.

The V call is TRBV14, the J call TRBJ2-1, with 8 bases identical to TRBD1. Germline CDR1 reads SGHDN; CDR2 reads FVKESK. The length of the CDR3 is 15 residues. Unmatched junction bases numbered 13, after V lost 6 bases and J lost 9 bases. CDR3 bases: TGTGCCAGCAGACGTGGGGACAGGCCCCGGCTTGAGCAGTTCTTC. It is translated as CASRRGDRPRLEQFF.

The gene calls are TRBV4-2 and TRBJ1-2; 7 nucleotides line up with TRBD1. This CDR3 is 15 amino acids long. CDR1 and CDR2 from the germline V gene are LGHNA and YNFKEQ. V dropped 0 bases and J dropped 2; count of bases not matched to a gene: 3. The DNA of the CDR3 is TGTGCCAGCAGCCAAGAGCGGGACAGAAACTATGGCTACACCTTC. This gives the protein CASSQERDRNYGYTF.

The sample holds one count of this clone. CDR3 in amino acids: CASSLRGQGFGKNEQFF. Written as DNA, the CDR3 is TGTGCCAGCAGCTTAAGGGGACAGGGATTCGGGAAGAATGAGCAGTTCTTC. The rearrangement uses TRBV7-3 and TRBJ2-1, with 9 bases identical to TRBD1. CDR3 length: 17 amino acids. Trimming took 1 base from V and 7 from J; bases not matched to a gene: 11. Germline assignment: CDR1 SGHTA and CDR2 FQGTGA. The variable domain in full, with the rest retrieved from reference TRBV7-3 and TRBJ2-1, is GAGVSQTPSNKVTEKGKYVELRCDPISGHTALYWYRQSLGQGPEFLIYFQGTGAADDSGLPNDRFFAVRPEGSVSTLKIQRTERGDSAVYLCASSLRGQGFGKNEQFFGPGTRLTVL.

V gene TRBV5-4 combines with J gene TRBJ2-5, with TRBD2 identical over 13 bases. The germline V gene has CDR1 SGHNT and CDR2 YYREEE (reference sequence). V lost 4 bases, J lost 4 bases, and 7 bases stayed unmatched. This CDR3 contains 16 residues. CDR3 residues: CASSIRTSGGSETQYF. In DNA form, the CDR3 reads TGTGCCAGCAGCATAAGGACTAGCGGGGGCTCAGAGACCCAGTACTTC.

This chain uses TRBV23-1 with TRBJ1-1, with 9 bases aligning to TRBD1. TRBV23-1 is treated as an ORF (open reading frame) with a function not yet certain. This CDR3 is 21 amino acids long. Trimming removed 4 bases from V and 0 bases from J; junction bases left unmatched: 21. The CDR3 region has the DNA TGCGCCAGCAGTCGAAATTACCCGACACCGGGACAGGGAGTTCTGAACACTGAAGCTTTCTTT. Its protein is CASSRNYPTPGQGVLNTEAFF.

The chain is built from TRBV10-3 and TRBJ2-5; D may be TRBD2 (5 bases). The CDR3 consists of 16 residues. Germline V gene data show CDR1 as ENHRY and CDR2 as SYGVKD. Trimming cost V 6 bases and J 3 bases, with 20 bases left between them. The CDR3 reads CAIRGEGSYPEETQYF. In DNA, the CDR3 is TGTGCCATCAGAGGTGAGGGAAGCTATCCTGAAGAGACCCAGTACTTC.

The rearrangement links TRBV6-6 to TRBJ2-7; tentative D call: TRBD2 (6 bases). V gave up 6 bases and J gave up 2 bases, with 17 bases separating them. This CDR3 is built from 15 residues. Germline CDR1 is MNHNY and CDR2 is SVGAGI (reference sequence). CDR3 amino acids: CASSPGRLVAYEQYF. CDR3 nucleotides: TGTGCCAGCAGCCCCGGGCGACTAGTCGCCTACGAGCAGTACTTC.